Below are 20 T cell receptor beta chains sequenced from a single sample in a study of tumor and adjacent non-tumor tissue in lung cancer. A modified ARM-PCR protocol with three rounds of nested PCR amplified TCRbeta. TCRdb called the multiplex PCR reads again in MiXCR, with one record for every CDR3 protein. This table holds 50,000 to 60,000 distinct CDR3 sequences, roughly 69% found once. RNA was extracted from bulk tissue without any cell sorting. This non-tumor lung sample came from over 3 cm beyond the tumor edge. The sample comprised distant non-tumor lung tissue. These receptors originate from a woman aged 60-75 years with non-small cell lung cancer.

This clonotype showed up just a few times. Its ends do not fully match the called genes, so a read error is possible. The gene calls are TRBV11-2 and TRBJ2-3, with 7 bases fitting TRBD2. Germline V gene data show CDR1 as SGHAT and CDR2 as FQNNGV. The CDR3 loop spans 15 amino acids. CDR3 sequence: CASSLRNGRRDTQYF. The CDR3 region has the DNA TGTGCCAGCAGCTTAAGGAACGGGAGGAGAGATACGCAGTACTTT.

With respect to this clonotype: A much larger clone lies one base from this, so it may be a read error. J is TRBJ1-2 and V is TRBV11-1; D remains unclear. This CDR3 has 13 amino acids. From germline, CDR1 is SGHAT and CDR2 FQDESV (reference sequence). CDR3 nucleotide sequence: TGTGCCAACAGCGAAGGCGGGTCTATGTCTAACACCTTC. Translated: CANSEGGSMSNTF.

Worth noting for this clonotype: A read error may account for a junction end that differs from germline. The chain carries TRBV6-6 and TRBJ2-7; no firm D call. Per the germline V gene, CDR1 is MNHNY and CDR2 is SVGAGI (reference sequence). The CDR3 runs 11 residues. CDR3 nucleotide sequence: TGTGTCAGCCGAAAAGGAACGGGGCAGTACTTC. This translates into CVSRKGTGQYF.

Note on this clonotype: The junction shows a germline mismatch at one end, possibly a read error. The chain recombines TRBV6-5 with TRBJ2-1, with D perhaps TRBD1 or TRBD2 (5 bases each). In germline, CDR1 is MNHEY, CDR2 SVGAGI. The CDR3 covers 14 residues. CDR3 loop: CASRRQTKGGEQFF. CDR3 coding DNA: TGTGCCAGCAGGAGACAGACTAAGGGTGGTGAGCAATTCTTC.

In the case of this clonotype: Since no conserved phenylalanine or tryptophan closes the CDR3, a read error is the likely cause. V gene TRBV29-1 combines with J gene TRBJ2-5; D remains unclear. Germline-derived CDR1 and CDR2 are SQVTM and ANQGSEA. This CDR3 comprises 11 residues. The CDR3 coding sequence is TGCAGCGTTGTGCCCCAAGAGACTCAGTACTCC. Protein product: CSVVPQETQYS.

Of note for this clonotype: Compared with germline, one end of the junction differs, possibly owing to a read error. The rearrangement uses TRBV11-2 and TRBJ1-1; possibly TRBD1 for D (5 bases). Germline V CDR1 and CDR2: SGHAT, FQNNGV. This CDR3 is 14 amino acids long. CDR3 sequence: CANSPGRQNIEASF. Here the CDR3 DNA reads TGTGCCAACAGCCCCGGTCGACAGAACATTGAAGCTTCCTTT.

Points on this clonotype: The germline gene is not matched at one end of the junction; a read error may be the cause. As DNA, the CDR3 is TGTGCAAGCAGCTTAGCGAGGGGACCACTTCCAGATACGCACTATTTT. Translating gives CASSLARGPLPDTHYF. The chain has TRBV7-9 and TRBJ2-3; perhaps D is TRBD1 or TRBD2 (5 bases each). The germline V gene encodes CDR1 SEHNR and CDR2 FQNEAQ (reference sequence). The CDR3 is 16 amino acids.

Worth noting for this clonotype: The germline gene is not matched at one end of the junction; a read error may be the cause. The chain is built from TRBV6-4 and TRBJ2-3; 8 positions match TRBD2. CDR3 size: 14 residues. From germline, CDR1 is MRHNA and CDR2 SNTAGT. In nucleotides, the CDR3 is TGTACCAGCTGTGAAGCGGGGGCCACAGATACGCAGTATTTT. It encodes CTSCEAGATDTQYF.

Worth noting for this clonotype: A much bigger clone sits one base away, suggesting this may be a read error. V and J are TRBV28 and TRBJ2-2; D might be TRBD1 (6 bases). Trimming removed 2 bases at V and 0 bases at J, with 16 bases between. The CDR3 sequence is 18 residues long. Germline V gives CDR1 MDHEN, CDR2 SYDVKM. The CDR3 coding sequence is TGTGCCAGCAGTTTAAGCCAATTCACAGGGACGAACACCGGGGAGCTGTTTTTT. Its protein is CASSLSQFTGTNTGELFF.

Comments on this clonotype: One end of the junction fails to match germline, which may point to a read error. The gene calls are TRBV4-3 and TRBJ1-2; D is undetermined. CDR3 length equals 16 residues. Germline V CDR1 and CDR2: LGHNA, YSLEER. For the CDR3, the DNA is TGCGTCAGCAGCCAGAGAGATCGTGACCTGGGCTATGGCTACACCTTC. Translated, it gives CVSSQRDRDLGYGYTF.

The gene calls are TRBV29-1 and TRBJ1-2, with TRBD1 identical over 7 bases. This CDR3 region has 17 residues. CDR1 SQVTM and CDR2 ANQGSEA come from the germline V gene. CDR3 in amino acids: CGIENVPGQPSPWGYTF. The DNA for the CDR3 is TGCGGCATTGAAAACGTGCCGGGACAGCCATCTCCTTGGGGCTACACCTTC.

This clonotype came up once. Mismatch with germline at one junction end may stem from a read error. The chain employs TRBV6-6 and TRBJ2-7; 7 bases map to TRBD1. Germline values: CDR1 MNHNY, CDR2 SVGAGI (reference sequence). This CDR3 has 14 amino acids. The CDR3 sequence is CASSTLTGTHEQYF. For the CDR3, the DNA is TGTGCCAGCAGTACCCTGACAGGGACCCACGAGCAGTATTTC.

This clonotype was observed at least ten times. The rearrangement uses TRBV28 and TRBJ1-3, with unresolved D. Germline values: CDR1 MDHEN, CDR2 SYDVKM. The V and J ends lost 6 bases and 4 bases respectively, with 10 bases between them. The CDR3 loop spans 13 amino acids. CDR3 sequence (DNA): TGTGCCAGCAGAACCCAACGCGGAAACACCATATATTTT. This translates into CASRTQRGNTIYF.

Worth noting for this clonotype: A junction end diverges from the germline sequence, so it may reflect a read error. The chain carries TRBV11-3 and TRBJ2-4; D remains ambiguous. Germline CDR1 is SGHNT and CDR2 is YENEEA. The CDR3 sequence is 15 residues long. The CDR3 protein is CASSLFDGQSDIQCF. DNA of the CDR3: TGTGCCAGCAGCTTATTCGATGGGCAGAGCGACATTCAGTGCTTC.

This clonotype was observed at least ten times. The chain recombines TRBV7-9 with TRBJ1-3; D call uncertain. Trimming shortened V by 1 base and J by 2 bases, and 12 bases separated the two germline ends. The CDR3 length is 16 residues. Germline CDR1 SEHNR, CDR2 FQNEAQ (reference sequence). The CDR3 DNA is TGTGCCAGCAGCTTAGGCGGTTTAGAACCTGGAAACACCATATATTTT. Amino acids: CASSLGGLEPGNTIYF.

The chain couples TRBV5-1 to TRBJ2-3; TRBD2 aligns across 7 bases. CDR3 length equals 14 residues. V shed 7 bases and J 4 bases; nucleotides not matched to a gene: 9. Germline assignment: CDR1 SGHRS and CDR2 YFSETQ. The CDR3 reads CASRTRPTADTQYF. CDR3 coding DNA: TGCGCCAGCCGGACTAGGCCCACGGCAGATACGCAGTATTTT.

A word on this clonotype: The CDR3 does not end in the conserved phenylalanine or tryptophan, so this is likely a read error. V usage is TRBV6-2 or TRBV6-3 and J usage is TRBJ2-1, with 7 bases that match TRBD2. The CDR3 totals 14 residues. Looked up from germline, CDR1 is MNHEY and CDR2 is SVGEGT. Trimming cost V 6 bases and J 9 bases; bases outside gene matches: 11. CDR3 DNA sequence: TGTGCCAGCAGGGGGAGGGAAACGAGGGTTGAGCAGTTCTTG. It yields the protein CASRGRETRVEQFL.

This clonotype appeared many times. The V gene is TRBV6-4, the J gene TRBJ2-1; D could derive from TRBD1 or TRBD2 (5 bases each). The CDR3 totals 15 residues. From germline, CDR1 is MRHNA and CDR2 SNTAGT. V lost 1 base, J lost 6 bases, and 13 bases lay in between. CDR3: CASSDFGGPSNEQFF. CDR3 DNA sequence: TGTGCCAGCAGTGACTTTGGGGGACCCAGCAATGAGCAGTTCTTC.

Comments on this clonotype: Compared with germline, one end of the junction differs, possibly owing to a read error. The chain joins TRBV7-8 to TRBJ2-7; maybe TRBD1 (7 bases). Germline CDR1 is SGHVS and CDR2 is FQNEAQ. The CDR3 has 15 amino acids. The CDR3 DNA sequence: TGTGCCAACAGCAAAGGTGCGGGACAGACCTACGATCAGTACTTC. Amino acids: CANSKGAGQTYDQYF.

Remarks on this clonotype: A much larger clonotype is one base distant, so this may be a read error. CDR3 nucleotide sequence: TGCAGTAGCTCGGGCGGGCGCCAAGAGACCCAGTACTTC. Its protein product is CSSSGGRQETQYF. The gene calls are TRBV20-1 and TRBJ2-5; the D gene is possibly TRBD2 (5 bases). Between the trimmed V and J ends, which lost 8 bases and 1 base, there was a span of 14 bases. CDR3 length: 13 amino acids. In germline, CDR1 is DFQATT, CDR2 SNEGSKA (reference sequence).